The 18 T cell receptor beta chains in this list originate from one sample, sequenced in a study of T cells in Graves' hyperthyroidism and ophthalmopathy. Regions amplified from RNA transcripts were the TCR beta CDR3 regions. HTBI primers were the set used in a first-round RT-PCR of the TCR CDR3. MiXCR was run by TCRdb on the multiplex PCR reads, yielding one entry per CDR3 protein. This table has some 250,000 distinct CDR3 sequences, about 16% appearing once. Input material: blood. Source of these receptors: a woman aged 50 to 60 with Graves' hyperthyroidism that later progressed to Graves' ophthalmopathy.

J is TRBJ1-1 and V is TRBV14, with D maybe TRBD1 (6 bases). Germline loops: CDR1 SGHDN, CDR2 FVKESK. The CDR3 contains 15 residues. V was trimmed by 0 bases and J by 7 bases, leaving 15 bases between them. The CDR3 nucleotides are TGTGCCAGCAGCCAAGATGGATGGGGGGGCGGTGAAGCTTTCTTT. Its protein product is CASSQDGWGGGEAFF.

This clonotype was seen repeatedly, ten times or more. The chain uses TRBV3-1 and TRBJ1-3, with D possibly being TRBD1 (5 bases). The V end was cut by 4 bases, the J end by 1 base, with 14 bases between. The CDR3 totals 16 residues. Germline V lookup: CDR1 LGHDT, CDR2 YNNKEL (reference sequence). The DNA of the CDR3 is TGTGCCAGCAGCCCTGCCGGGACTGGATCTGGAAACACCATATATTTT. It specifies CASSPAGTGSGNTIYF. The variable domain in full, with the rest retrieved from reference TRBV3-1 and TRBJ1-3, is DTAVSQTPKYLVTQMGNDKSIKCEQNLGHDTMYWYKQDSKKFLKIMFSYNNKELIINETVPNRFSPKSPDKAHLNLHINSLELGDSAVYFCASSPAGTGSGNTIYFGEGSWLTVV.

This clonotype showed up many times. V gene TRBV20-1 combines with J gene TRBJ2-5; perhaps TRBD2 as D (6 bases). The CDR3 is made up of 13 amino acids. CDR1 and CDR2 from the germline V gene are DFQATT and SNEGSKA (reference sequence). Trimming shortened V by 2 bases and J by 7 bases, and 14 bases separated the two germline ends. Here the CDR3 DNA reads TGCAGTGCTAGAATTAGCGGAGTCGGGACCCAGTACTTC. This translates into CSARISGVGTQYF.

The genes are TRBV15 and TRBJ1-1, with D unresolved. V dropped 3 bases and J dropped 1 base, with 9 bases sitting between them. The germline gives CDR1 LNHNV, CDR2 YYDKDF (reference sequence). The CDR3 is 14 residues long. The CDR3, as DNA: TGTGCCACCAGCAGGGCGGGAGGGAACACTGAAGCTTTCTTT. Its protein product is CATSRAGGNTEAFF. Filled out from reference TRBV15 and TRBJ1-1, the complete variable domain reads DAMVIQNPRYQVTQFGKPVTLSCSQTLNHNVMYWYQQKSSQAPKLLFHYYDKDFNNEADTPDNFQSRRPNTSFCFLDIRSPGLGDTAMYLCATSRAGGNTEAFFGQGTRLTVV.

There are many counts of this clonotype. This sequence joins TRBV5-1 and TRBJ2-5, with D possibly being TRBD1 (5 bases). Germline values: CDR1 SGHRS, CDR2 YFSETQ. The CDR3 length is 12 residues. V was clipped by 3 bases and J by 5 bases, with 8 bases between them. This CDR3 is CASSSQAETQYF. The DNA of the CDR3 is TGCGCCAGCAGCTCACAGGCGGAGACCCAGTACTTC. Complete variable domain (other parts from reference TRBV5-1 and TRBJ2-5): KAGVTQTPRYLIKTRGQQVTLSCSPISGHRSVSWYQQTPGQGLQFLFEYFSETQRNKGNFPGRFSGRQFSNSRSEMNVSTLELGDSALYLCASSSQAETQYFGPGTRLLVL.

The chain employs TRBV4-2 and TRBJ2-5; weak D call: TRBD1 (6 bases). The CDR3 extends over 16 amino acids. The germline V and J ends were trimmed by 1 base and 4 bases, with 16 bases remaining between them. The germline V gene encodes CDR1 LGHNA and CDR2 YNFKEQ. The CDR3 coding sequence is TGTGCCAGCAGCCAAGGAGGTGGGGGCCGAGGAGAGACCCAGTACTTC. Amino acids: CASSQGGGGRGETQYF.

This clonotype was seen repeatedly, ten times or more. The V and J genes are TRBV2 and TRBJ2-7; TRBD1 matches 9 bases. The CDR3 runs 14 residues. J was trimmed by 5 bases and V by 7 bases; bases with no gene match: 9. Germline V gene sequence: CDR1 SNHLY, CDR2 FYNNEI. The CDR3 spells CASIPTGGVDEQYF. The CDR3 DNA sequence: TGTGCCAGCATCCCGACAGGGGGAGTGGACGAGCAGTACTTC.

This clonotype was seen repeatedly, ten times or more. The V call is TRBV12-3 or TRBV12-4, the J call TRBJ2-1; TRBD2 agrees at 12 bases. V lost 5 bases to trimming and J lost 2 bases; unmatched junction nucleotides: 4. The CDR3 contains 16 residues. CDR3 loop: CASSKTSGRPYNEQFF. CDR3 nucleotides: TGTGCCAGCAGTAAGACTAGCGGGAGACCCTACAATGAGCAGTTCTTC.

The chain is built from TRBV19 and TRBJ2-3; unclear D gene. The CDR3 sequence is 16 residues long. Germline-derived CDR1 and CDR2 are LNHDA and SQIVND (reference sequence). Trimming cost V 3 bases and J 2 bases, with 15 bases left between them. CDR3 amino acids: CASSIGQHLPTDTQYF. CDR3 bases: TGTGCCAGTAGTATCGGGCAGCACCTACCCACAGATACGCAGTATTTT.

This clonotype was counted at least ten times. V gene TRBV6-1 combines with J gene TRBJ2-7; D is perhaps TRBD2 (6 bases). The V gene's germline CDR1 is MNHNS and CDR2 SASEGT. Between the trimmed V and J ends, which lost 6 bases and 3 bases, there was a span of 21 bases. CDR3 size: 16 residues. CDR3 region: CASSAGRARINYEQYF. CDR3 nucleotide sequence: TGTGCCAGCAGCGCGGGGCGGGCAAGGATAAACTACGAGCAGTACTTC.

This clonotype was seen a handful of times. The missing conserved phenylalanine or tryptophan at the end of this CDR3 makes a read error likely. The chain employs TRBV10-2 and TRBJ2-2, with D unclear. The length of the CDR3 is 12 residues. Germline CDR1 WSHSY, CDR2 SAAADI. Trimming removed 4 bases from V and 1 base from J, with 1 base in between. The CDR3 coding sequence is TGCGCCAGCAGTGGGAACACCGGGGAGCTGTTTTAT. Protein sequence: CASSGNTGELFY.

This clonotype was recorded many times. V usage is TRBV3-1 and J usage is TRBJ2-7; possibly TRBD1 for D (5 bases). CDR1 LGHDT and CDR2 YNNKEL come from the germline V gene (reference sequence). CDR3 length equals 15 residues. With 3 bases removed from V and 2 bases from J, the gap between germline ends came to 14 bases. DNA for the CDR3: TGTGCCAGCAGCCAGCTGCCCACAGGACCCTACGAGCAGTACTTC. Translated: CASSQLPTGPYEQYF.

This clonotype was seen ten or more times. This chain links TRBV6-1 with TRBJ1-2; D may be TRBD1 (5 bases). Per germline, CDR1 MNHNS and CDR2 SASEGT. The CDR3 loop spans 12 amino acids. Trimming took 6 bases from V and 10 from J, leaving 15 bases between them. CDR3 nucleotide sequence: TGTGCCAGCAGCCAACCGGGGGTCGACTACACCTTC. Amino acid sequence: CASSQPGVDYTF.

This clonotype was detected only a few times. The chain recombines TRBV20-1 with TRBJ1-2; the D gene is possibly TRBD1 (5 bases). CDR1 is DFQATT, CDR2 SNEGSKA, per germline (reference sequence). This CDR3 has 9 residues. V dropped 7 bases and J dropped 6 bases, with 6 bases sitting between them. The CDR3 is CSEGNGYTF. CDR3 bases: TGCAGTGAGGGGAATGGCTACACCTTC.

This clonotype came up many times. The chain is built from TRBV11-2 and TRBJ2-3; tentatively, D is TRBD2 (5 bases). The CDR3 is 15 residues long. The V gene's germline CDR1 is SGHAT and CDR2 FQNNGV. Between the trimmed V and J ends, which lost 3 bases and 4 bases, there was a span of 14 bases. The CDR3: CASSFRPGVADTQYF. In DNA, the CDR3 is TGTGCCAGCAGCTTTCGCCCCGGGGTGGCAGATACGCAGTATTTT. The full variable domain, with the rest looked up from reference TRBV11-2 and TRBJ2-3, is EAGVAQSPRYKIIEKRQSVAFWCNPISGHATLYWYQQILGQGPKLLIQFQNNGVVDDSQLPKDRFSAERLKGVDSTLKIQPAKLEDSAVYLCASSFRPGVADTQYFGPGTRLTVL.

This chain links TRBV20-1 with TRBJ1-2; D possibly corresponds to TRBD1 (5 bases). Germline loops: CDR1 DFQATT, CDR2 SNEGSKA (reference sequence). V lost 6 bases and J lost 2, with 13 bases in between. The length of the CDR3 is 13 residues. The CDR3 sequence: CSAIRDANYGYTF. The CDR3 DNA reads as TGCAGTGCCATCCGGGACGCAAACTATGGCTACACCTTC.

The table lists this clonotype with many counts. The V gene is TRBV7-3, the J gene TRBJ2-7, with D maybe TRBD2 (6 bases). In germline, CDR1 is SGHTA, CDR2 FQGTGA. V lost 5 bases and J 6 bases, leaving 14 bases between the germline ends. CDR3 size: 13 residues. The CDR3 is CASSGSGETEQYF. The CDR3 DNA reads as TGTGCCAGCAGCGGCTCGGGGGAGACCGAGCAGTACTTC.

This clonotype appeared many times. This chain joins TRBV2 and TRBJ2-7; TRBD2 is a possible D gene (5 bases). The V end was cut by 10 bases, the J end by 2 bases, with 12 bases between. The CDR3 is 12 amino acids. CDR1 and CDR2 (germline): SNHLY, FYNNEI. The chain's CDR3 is CATRTGTYEQYF. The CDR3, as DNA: TGTGCCACCAGGACGGGAACCTACGAGCAGTACTTC.